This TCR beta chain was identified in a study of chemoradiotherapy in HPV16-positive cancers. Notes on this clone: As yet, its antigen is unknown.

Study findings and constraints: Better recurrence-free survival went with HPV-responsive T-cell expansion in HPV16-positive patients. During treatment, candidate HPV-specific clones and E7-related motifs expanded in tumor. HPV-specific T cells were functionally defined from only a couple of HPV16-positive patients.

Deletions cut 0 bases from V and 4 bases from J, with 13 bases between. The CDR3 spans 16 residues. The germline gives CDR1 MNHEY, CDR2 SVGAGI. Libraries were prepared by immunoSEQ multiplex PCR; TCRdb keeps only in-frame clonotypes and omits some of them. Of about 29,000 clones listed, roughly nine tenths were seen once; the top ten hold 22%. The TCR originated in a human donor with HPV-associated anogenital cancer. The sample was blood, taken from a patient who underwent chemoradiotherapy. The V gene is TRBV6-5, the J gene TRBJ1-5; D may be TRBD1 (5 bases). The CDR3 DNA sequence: TGTGCCAGCAGTTACTCGTGGGGCGGGGGGAATCAGCCCCAGCATTTT. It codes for CASSYSWGGGNQPQHF.